Following are 5 T cell receptor beta chains from one sample sequenced in a study of T cell responses to AZD1222 COVID-19 vaccine. Repertoires were generated with immunoSEQ multiplex PCR, while TCRdb's copy carries only in-frame clones and drops some. The sample has roughly 96,000 clones, roughly 90% seen once; the top ten hold roughly 2.7%. This specimen was peripheral blood, taken on day 0 of AZD1222 vaccination. Receptor source: an adult in good health.

This chain links TRBV27 with TRBJ2-1; the match to TRBD1 covers 9 bases. CDR3 length equals 14 residues. Germline V CDR1 and CDR2: MNHEY, SMNVEV (reference sequence). The V and J ends lost 7 bases and 5 bases, in that order; junction bases with no gene match: 6. The CDR3 nucleotides are TGTGCCAGCACTATCGGACAGGGGAACAATGAGCAGTTCTTC. Protein sequence: CASTIGQGNNEQFF.

The CDR3 protein is CASSLLGGNSYEQYF. CDR3 in DNA: TGTGCCAGCAGCTTGTTGGGGGGGAACTCCTACGAGCAGTACTTC. This sequence joins TRBV5-6 and TRBJ2-7, with 7 bases matching TRBD2. CDR3 size: 15 residues. V dropped 1 base and J dropped 0; count of bases not matched to a gene: 4. Germline loops: CDR1 SGHDT, CDR2 YYEEEE.

The rearrangement joins TRBV7-8 to TRBJ1-1, with TRBD1 identical over 9 bases. The germline V gene encodes CDR1 SGHVS and CDR2 FQNEAQ. The V segment lost 5 bases and the J segment 2 bases; nucleotides outside the gene matches: 6. This CDR3 comprises 15 residues. The CDR3 coding sequence is TGTGCCAGCAGCATGTACAGGGGGCTAAACACTGAAGCTTTCTTT. The encoded protein is CASSMYRGLNTEAFF.

The chain employs TRBV30 and TRBJ1-6; tentative D call: TRBD1 (5 bases). Germline CDR1 is GTSNPN and CDR2 is SVGIG (reference sequence). V was trimmed by 0 bases and J by 0 bases, leaving 9 bases between them. This CDR3 comprises 16 residues. CDR3 nucleotide sequence: TGTGCCTGGAGTGTACTTCAGGGCTCCTATAATTCACCCCTCCACTTT. It specifies CAWSVLQGSYNSPLHF.

The chain combines TRBV27 with TRBJ2-7; no definite D call. The germline V gene has CDR1 MNHEY and CDR2 SMNVEV (reference sequence). V lost 2 bases to trimming and J lost 2 bases, with 10 bases between them. The length of the CDR3 is 14 residues. The CDR3 nucleotides are TGTGCCAGCAGTTTAGCCGGACGAACCTACGAGCAGTACTTC. It codes for CASSLAGRTYEQYF.